These 32 T cell receptor beta chains came from one sample sequenced in a study of shared clonotypes between healthy human individuals. The table came from immunoSEQ multiplex PCR; TCRdb's copy has only in-frame clones and leaves some out. The sample has about 1.4 million clones; roughly 96% are singletons. Sample: naive CD4+ T cells sorted from blood. The sample's subset: CD45RA+ positively selected. The source of these receptors is a man aged 25 to 40 in good health.

V is TRBV27 and J is TRBJ1-1; maybe TRBD1 (5 bases). Germline V gene data show CDR1 as MNHEY and CDR2 as SMNVEV (reference sequence). V lost 6 bases to trimming and J lost 5 bases, with 10 bases between them. CDR3 size: 12 residues. DNA of the CDR3: TGTGCCAGCAGGTCCGGGGGGACTGAAGCTTTCTTT. It translates to CASRSGGTEAFF.

The gene calls are TRBV29-1 and TRBJ2-7; 9 bases match TRBD2. This CDR3 has 15 amino acids. Trimming cost V 4 bases and J 4 bases; bases outside gene matches: 11. Germline-derived CDR1 and CDR2 are SQVTM and ANQGSEA. The CDR3 DNA follows: TGCAGCGTTGCGGGTAGCGGGAGTTCTGGGTACGAGCAGTACTTC. Its translation: CSVAGSGSSGYEQYF.

The chain joins TRBV11-2 to TRBJ2-1; 8 positions agree with TRBD2. Unmatched junction bases numbered 14, after V lost 4 bases and J lost 6 bases. Per the germline V gene, CDR1 is SGHAT and CDR2 is FQNNGV. The CDR3 loop spans 17 amino acids. The CDR3 coding sequence is TGTGCCAGCAGCTCCTCCGGGACTAGAGTCCCCGTCAATGAGCAGTTCTTC. It yields the protein CASSSSGTRVPVNEQFF.

The V gene is TRBV15, the J gene TRBJ2-2; perhaps TRBD1 as D (6 bases). V was shortened by 3 bases and J by 0 bases, with 8 bases between the two germline ends. From germline, CDR1 is LNHNV and CDR2 YYDKDF (reference sequence). This CDR3 region has 15 residues. The CDR3 bases are TGTGCCACCAGCAGGGACAGTGCGAACACCGGGGAGCTGTTTTTT. Its protein is CATSRDSANTGELFF.

This clone occurred once. At the DNA level, this CDR3 is encoded by other sequences in the same sample as well. The rearrangement uses TRBV7-2 and TRBJ2-5; the D gene is possibly TRBD2 (6 bases). The germline V and J ends were trimmed by 5 bases and 4 bases, with 8 bases remaining between them. Germline-derived CDR1 and CDR2 are SGHTA and FQGNSA. This CDR3 contains 12 residues. The CDR3 region is CASSGGGETQYF. In DNA, the CDR3 is TGTGCCAGCAGCGGGGGAGGAGAGACCCAGTACTTC.

The chain joins TRBV2 to TRBJ1-1; D is unclear. The germline gives CDR1 SNHLY, CDR2 FYNNEI. V was shortened by 2 bases and J by 11 bases, with 9 bases between the two germline ends. This CDR3 is built from 11 residues. The CDR3: CASSELDDAFF. CDR3 bases: TGTGCCAGCAGTGAACTGGACGACGCTTTCTTT.

The V and J genes are TRBV27 and TRBJ2-7; tentatively, D is TRBD2 (5 bases). This CDR3 contains 11 residues. Germline CDR1 is MNHEY and CDR2 is SMNVEV (reference sequence). The V end was cut by 10 bases, the J end by 2 bases, with 9 bases between. The CDR3: CANPGTYEQYF. Here the CDR3 DNA reads TGTGCCAACCCGGGGACCTACGAGCAGTACTTC.

V and J are TRBV2 and TRBJ2-7; 14 bases are a match to TRBD2. The germline gives CDR1 SNHLY, CDR2 FYNNEI. This CDR3 has 16 residues. Trimming removed 3 bases from V and 4 bases from J; junction bases left unmatched: 5. For the CDR3, the DNA is TGTGCCAGCAGTGAGGGACTAGCGGGAGTAAGATACGAGCAGTACTTC. The encoded protein is CASSEGLAGVRYEQYF.

Here the CDR3 DNA reads TGTGCCAGCTTAAGGTCCGATCGTGAGCATCAGCCCCAGCATTTT. Translated: CASLRSDREHQPQHF. The J gene is TRBJ1-5, the V gene TRBV28; D unresolved. CDR1 and CDR2 (germline): MDHEN, SYDVKM. V was pared by 8 bases and J by 5 bases, with 19 bases between. There are 15 residues in the CDR3.

The V gene is TRBV27, the J gene TRBJ2-2; unclear D gene. CDR3 length equals 12 residues. In germline, CDR1 is MNHEY, CDR2 SMNVEV (reference sequence). V was clipped by 6 bases and J by 5 bases, with 7 bases between them. In nucleotides, the CDR3 is TGTGCCAGCAGCTATCTGACCGGGGAGCTGTTTTTT. Translating it yields CASSYLTGELFF.

This chain joins TRBV7-8 and TRBJ1-5; D gene ambiguous. The V end was cut by 5 bases, the J end by 0 bases, with 14 bases between. CDR3 size: 16 residues. Germline V lookup: CDR1 SGHVS, CDR2 FQNEAQ. CDR3 DNA: TGTGCCAGCAGCCCACGGCGCGCGGTTAGCAATCAGCCCCAGCATTTT. Translated, it gives CASSPRRAVSNQPQHF.

The CDR3 nucleotides are TGCGCCAGCAGCCAAGGACAGGGGCTGGAGACCCAGTACTTC. The encoded protein is CASSQGQGLETQYF. The V call is TRBV4-1, the J call TRBJ2-5, with TRBD1 identical over 8 bases. The junction had 3 bases not matched to a gene; V was cut back by 1 base and J by 5 bases. The germline CDR1 and CDR2 sequences are MGHRA and YSYEKL. The CDR3 has 14 residues.

The V and J genes are TRBV11-3 and TRBJ2-1; D unresolved. Per the germline V gene, CDR1 is SGHNT and CDR2 is YENEEA. V lost 5 bases and J 3 bases, leaving 8 bases between the germline ends. The CDR3 is 13 amino acids. The CDR3 spells CASSPSFYNEQFF. The CDR3, as DNA: TGTGCCAGCAGCCCAAGCTTCTACAATGAGCAGTTCTTC.

The chain combines TRBV10-2 with TRBJ2-7; 8 bases map to TRBD1. The CDR3 runs to 14 residues. The germline CDR1 and CDR2 sequences are WSHSY and SAAADI. The J segment lost 3 bases and the V segment lost 3 bases, leaving 4 bases of the junction unmatched. DNA of the CDR3: TGCGCCAGCAGTGATTCAGGGGGCCGCTACGAGCAGTACTTC. Its protein product is CASSDSGGRYEQYF.

The V call is TRBV4-1, the J call TRBJ2-3; D gene ambiguous. Germline CDR1 is MGHRA and CDR2 is YSYEKL. Trimming cost V 1 base and J 0 bases, with 8 bases left between them. The CDR3 sequence is 15 residues long. In nucleotides, the CDR3 is TGCGCCAGCAGCCAAGTTGCCGGGAGCACAGATACGCAGTATTTT. Translation gives CASSQVAGSTDTQYF.

The chain is built from TRBV18 and TRBJ2-5, with a weak D call TRBD1 (6 bases). The CDR3 runs to 14 residues. Per germline, CDR1 KGHSH and CDR2 LQKENI. V was shortened by 0 bases and J by 5 bases, with 10 bases between the two germline ends. CDR3 DNA sequence: TGTGCCAGCTCACCACCCCACAGGGATGAGACCCAGTACTTC. As protein: CASSPPHRDETQYF.

The chain uses TRBV28 and TRBJ1-2, with D uncertain. The germline V gene encodes CDR1 MDHEN and CDR2 SYDVKM. V lost 8 bases and J lost 4, with 11 bases in between. This CDR3 is built from 12 residues. DNA for the CDR3: TGTGCCAGCGTTAGTCGCGGCTATGGCTACACCTTC. This encodes CASVSRGYGYTF.

The J gene is TRBJ2-7, the V gene TRBV21-1; TRBD2, the table's D call, was not compared with the DNA. TRBV21-1 is shown as a pseudogene. The CDR3 runs to 19 residues. CDR3 sequence (DNA): TGTGCCAGCAGATACGCGGGGGAGGCCGAATCGGTTGGCCCCTACGAGCAGTACTTC. Translation gives CASRYAGEAESVGPYEQYF.

This chain connects TRBV2 to TRBJ2-5, with D unclear. Trimming pared 8 bases from V and 5 bases from J, leaving 12 bases between. There are 12 residues in the CDR3. CDR1 SNHLY and CDR2 FYNNEI come from the germline V gene. The CDR3 coding sequence is TGTGCCAGCGTGGGTGAGAGCGAGACCCAGTACTTC. The encoded protein is CASVGESETQYF.

This chain connects TRBV11-2 to TRBJ2-3; TRBD1 agrees at 7 bases. The CDR3 covers 19 residues. From germline, CDR1 is SGHAT and CDR2 FQNNGV. After removal of 5 bases from V and 0 bases from J, the junction contained 17 bases not matched to a gene. In DNA form, the CDR3 reads TGTGCCAGCAGCGCGAGAGCTCGGACAGGACCAACGAGCACAGATACGCAGTATTTT. It specifies CASSARARTGPTSTDTQYF.

This clone was picked up one time. V and J are TRBV7-2 and TRBJ1-2; D gene unclear. This CDR3 spans 13 amino acids. Looked up from germline, CDR1 is SGHTA and CDR2 is FQGNSA. V lost 1 base, J lost 8 bases, and 11 bases lay in between. The CDR3 protein is CASSLDSHRGYTF. The CDR3 bases are TGTGCCAGCAGCTTAGACTCCCACCGGGGCTACACCTTC. The full variable domain, in which reference TRBV7-2 and TRBJ1-2 provide the parts outside the CDR3, is GAGVSQSPSNKVTEKGKDVELRCDPISGHTALYWYRQSLGQGLEFLIYFQGNSAPDKSGLPSDRFSAERTGGSVSTLTIQRTQQEDSAVYLCASSLDSHRGYTFGSGTRLTVV.

The chain uses TRBV6-6 and TRBJ1-2; D is undetermined. Trimming pared 6 bases from V and 7 bases from J, leaving 12 bases between. There are 12 residues in the CDR3. From germline, CDR1 is MNHNY and CDR2 SVGAGI (reference sequence). In DNA, the CDR3 is TGTGCCAGCAGCCCCGGACCGAGTGGCTACACCTTC. Its translation is CASSPGPSGYTF.

This chain connects TRBV18 to TRBJ1-5; D is uncertain. The V gene lost 4 bases and the J gene lost 4 bases, with 11 bases spanning the gap. This CDR3 is 14 amino acids long. Germline V gene data show CDR1 as KGHSH and CDR2 as LQKENI. The CDR3 protein is CASSQNAPNQPQHF. CDR3 nucleotide sequence: TGTGCCAGCTCACAGAATGCTCCTAATCAGCCCCAGCATTTT. Variable domain in full (rest from reference TRBV18 and TRBJ1-5): NAGVMQNPRHLVRRRGQEARLRCSPMKGHSHVYWYRQLPEEGLKFMVYLQKENIIDESGMPKERFSAEFPKEGPSILRIQQVVRGDSAAYFCASSQNAPNQPQHFGDGTRLSIL.

The chain carries TRBV11-3 and TRBJ2-4, with TRBD1 identical over 7 bases. In germline, CDR1 is SGHNT, CDR2 YENEEA. CDR3 length equals 20 residues. Germline trimming cut 6 bases from V and 0 bases from J; bases unmatched to any gene: 20. The CDR3 protein is CASRPWIGTAQERAKNIQYF. The CDR3 DNA sequence: TGTGCCAGCAGGCCTTGGATTGGGACAGCACAGGAGAGAGCCAAAAACATTCAGTACTTC. The full variable domain, its missing parts supplied by reference TRBV11-3 and TRBJ2-4, is EAGVVQSPRYKIIEKKQPVAFWCNPISGHNTLYWYLQNLGQGPELLIRYENEEAVDDSQLPKDRFSAERLKGVDSTLKIQPAELGDSAVYLCASRPWIGTAQERAKNIQYFGAGTRLSVL.

This chain uses TRBV28 with TRBJ2-1; D is ambiguous. This CDR3 is built from 14 residues. V was cut by 10 bases and J by 0 bases, with 13 bases left in between. The germline CDR1 and CDR2 sequences are MDHEN and SYDVKM. DNA for the CDR3: TGTGCCACCCAACAGATACCCTCCTACAATGAGCAGTTCTTC. This translates into CATQQIPSYNEQFF.

The gene calls are TRBV19 and TRBJ1-5, with 8 bases lining up with TRBD1. Germline CDR1 and CDR2: LNHDA and SQIVND (reference sequence). With V trimmed by 8 bases and J by 7 bases, 13 bases remained unmatched. The CDR3 consists of 15 residues. Here the CDR3 reads CASQTPTGGSQPQHF. In nucleotides, the CDR3 is TGTGCCAGTCAGACGCCCACAGGGGGTTCCCAGCCCCAGCATTTT.

The chain links TRBV7-2 to TRBJ2-7, with TRBD2 matching 9 bases. The germline V gene encodes CDR1 SGHTA and CDR2 FQGNSA. This CDR3 is built from 17 residues. The V and J ends lost 2 bases and 1 base, in that order; junction bases with no gene match: 9. The CDR3: CASSLRRMREGSYEQYF. CDR3 DNA: TGTGCCAGCAGCTTACGTCGGATGCGGGAGGGTTCCTACGAGCAGTACTTC.

This clone appeared once. The rearrangement links TRBV7-6 to TRBJ2-1, with 7 bases identical to TRBD2. CDR1 and CDR2 from the germline V gene are SGHVS and FNYEAQ. This CDR3 region has 13 residues. Trimming at V came to 2 bases and at J to 5 bases, leaving 0 bases not matched to a gene. The CDR3 region has the DNA TGTGCCAGCAGCTTACGGGAGGACAATGAGCAGTTCTTC. Its protein product is CASSLREDNEQFF.

V and J are TRBV27 and TRBJ2-1; the match to TRBD2 covers 7 bases. The CDR3 totals 17 residues. V gave up 9 bases and J gave up 5 bases; unmatched junction bases: 19. Germline CDR1 reads MNHEY; CDR2 reads SMNVEV (reference sequence). The CDR3 sequence: CASTVLKAGKKDNEQFF. DNA of the CDR3: TGTGCCAGTACCGTCCTAAAAGCGGGGAAAAAGGACAATGAGCAGTTCTTC.

This rearrangement joins TRBV29-1 to TRBJ2-7; no definite D call. The CDR3 length is 11 residues. The germline V and J ends were trimmed by 5 bases and 4 bases, with 9 bases remaining between them. Germline V gene lookup returns CDR1 SQVTM and CDR2 ANQGSEA. CDR3 sequence reads: CSVISLYEQYF. CDR3 nucleotide sequence: TGCAGCGTTATTTCTTTGTACGAGCAGTACTTC.

V is TRBV7-5 and J is TRBJ2-3; the D call TRBD1 from the table was never checked on the DNA. TRBV7-5 is shown as a pseudogene. The CDR3 covers 17 residues. Here the CDR3 DNA reads TGTGTCAGAAGCTACGACCGGGACACCAACATCACAGATACGCAGTATTTT. Amino acids: CVRSYDRDTNITDTQYF.

V gene TRBV6-5 combines with J gene TRBJ2-1; a weak D match, TRBD1 (5 bases). There are 15 residues in the CDR3. Trimming pared 6 bases from V and 12 bases from J, leaving 24 bases between. Germline V lookup: CDR1 MNHEY, CDR2 SVGAGI. In nucleotides, the CDR3 is TGTGCCAGCAGAACCTCTGTAGGGGAATTGGGTGGGCAGTTCTTC. Translation: CASRTSVGELGGQFF.